Listed here are 27 T cell receptor beta chains from one sample, sequenced in a study of a mutant IDH1 vaccine in newly diagnosed glioma. Time point defined: week 35, safety follow-up. Vaccinated patients received 300 ug of mutant IDH1 20-mer peptide per dose, with topical imiquimod. Their recognized antigens are unknown. This table comes from immunoSEQ multiplex PCR, and its TCRdb copy is limited to in-frame clones, with some not included. The sample has about 56,000 clones, roughly 90% seen once. The sequencing used PBMCs, collected from a glioma patient whose treatment included an IDH1 peptide vaccine. All receptors derive from a man aged 40-50 years with glioma.

V gene TRBV19 combines with J gene TRBJ2-5; a weak D match, TRBD2 (7 bases). In germline, CDR1 is LNHDA, CDR2 SQIVND (reference sequence). This CDR3 spans 12 amino acids. V was cut by 6 bases and J by 6 bases, with 11 bases left in between. The CDR3 nucleotides are TGTGCCAGTAGCCGGGGGGCAAAGACCCAGTACTTC. Translating gives CASSRGAKTQYF.

The CDR3 sequence: CASSLSPYTEAFF. CDR3 DNA: TGTGCCAGCAGTTTATCCCCTTACACTGAAGCTTTCTTT. This chain joins TRBV27 and TRBJ1-1; no firm D call. The CDR3 runs 13 residues. Germline V lookup: CDR1 MNHEY, CDR2 SMNVEV (reference sequence). Trimming shortened V by 0 bases and J by 3 bases, and 5 bases separated the two germline ends.

The rearrangement links TRBV12-5 to TRBJ1-1; no firm D call. Trimming shortened V by 1 base and J by 0 bases, and 6 bases separated the two germline ends. Germline V gene data show CDR1 as LGHNT and CDR2 as FRNRAP. The CDR3 totals 14 residues. The CDR3 sequence is CASGLGHVNTEAFF. In DNA form, the CDR3 reads TGTGCTAGTGGTTTGGGACACGTGAACACTGAAGCTTTCTTT.

The CDR3 here is CASSRLAARVYNEQFF. In DNA, the CDR3 is TGTGCCAGCAGCCGACTAGCGGCGAGGGTCTACAATGAGCAGTTCTTC. V usage is TRBV11-2 and J usage is TRBJ2-1; 9 bases align to TRBD2. The CDR3 loop spans 16 amino acids. Germline V gives CDR1 SGHAT, CDR2 FQNNGV. Trimming cost V 5 bases and J 3 bases; bases outside gene matches: 8.

The V gene is TRBV9, the J gene TRBJ1-3, with TRBD1 matching 11 bases. This CDR3 region has 18 residues. Germline V gene sequence: CDR1 SGDLS, CDR2 YYNGEE. The V segment lost 4 bases and the J segment 1 base; nucleotides outside the gene matches: 10. CDR3 region: CASSPYPGQGASGNTIYF. DNA of the CDR3: TGTGCCAGCAGCCCATACCCCGGACAGGGGGCTTCTGGAAACACCATATATTTT.

This chain connects TRBV4-3 to TRBJ2-1, with TRBD2 as a possible D gene (7 bases). CDR1 is LGHNA and CDR2 is YSLEER in the germline V gene. The CDR3 loop spans 16 amino acids. V was trimmed by 1 base and J by 6 bases, leaving 16 bases between them. The CDR3 DNA sequence: TGCGCCAGCAGCCAAGTACGGGGGGCCTTAGGCAATGAGCAGTTCTTC. It codes for CASSQVRGALGNEQFF.

This chain joins TRBV7-9 and TRBJ1-2; D not resolved. The CDR3 length is 11 residues. Looked up from germline, CDR1 is SEHNR and CDR2 is FQNEAQ (reference sequence). The V and J ends lost 2 bases and 8 bases respectively, with 6 bases between them. The CDR3 DNA is TGTGCCAGCAGCTTATCAGAGGGCTACACCTTC. It specifies CASSLSEGYTF. Looking up the rest from reference TRBV7-9 and TRBJ1-2 gives the full variable domain: DTGVSQNPRHKITKRGQNVTFRCDPISEHNRLYWYRQTLGQGPEFLTYFQNEAQLEKSRLLSDRFSAERPKGSFSTLEIQRTEQGDSAMYLCASSLSEGYTFGSGTRLTVV.

The chain is built from TRBV9 and TRBJ2-1; no firm D call. The V end lost 7 bases, the J end lost 9 bases, and 8 bases lay between the germline ends. CDR3 length equals 10 residues. The germline V gene encodes CDR1 SGDLS and CDR2 YYNGEE. The CDR3 DNA reads as TGTGCCAGCGCGAGCTCTGAGCAGTTCTTC. Its translation: CASASSEQFF.

This clone was counted between two and nine times. V is TRBV4-1 and J is TRBJ2-5, with 12 bases lining up with TRBD2. The CDR3 runs 16 residues. The V and J ends lost 3 bases and 6 bases, in that order; junction bases with no gene match: 8. The germline V gene has CDR1 MGHRA and CDR2 YSYEKL. Here the CDR3 reads CASSQETTSGRQTQYF. CDR3 DNA sequence: TGCGCCAGCAGCCAGGAGACGACTAGCGGGAGACAGACCCAGTACTTC.

This rearrangement joins TRBV5-1 to TRBJ2-3; D is unresolved. V was pared by 3 bases and J by 1 base, with 6 bases between. There are 13 residues in the CDR3. Germline-derived CDR1 and CDR2 are SGHRS and YFSETQ. Here the CDR3 DNA reads TGCGCCAGCAGCTCTTATGGCACAGATACGCAGTATTTT. Translation: CASSSYGTDTQYF.

The chain couples TRBV7-9 to TRBJ1-5; perhaps TRBD1 as D (5 bases). CDR1 and CDR2 (germline): SEHNR, FQNEAQ (reference sequence). The CDR3 contains 14 residues. The V end lost 5 bases, the J end lost 6 bases, and 14 bases lay between the germline ends. The CDR3 spells CASSHLGEGQPQHF. The CDR3 coding sequence is TGTGCCAGCAGCCATCTGGGGGAGGGTCAGCCCCAGCATTTT. Complete variable domain (other parts from reference TRBV7-9 and TRBJ1-5): DTGVSQNPRHKITKRGQNVTFRCDPISEHNRLYWYRQTLGQGPEFLTYFQNEAQLEKSRLLSDRFSAERPKGSFSTLEIQRTEQGDSAMYLCASSHLGEGQPQHFGDGTRLSIL.

The rearrangement joins TRBV7-9 to TRBJ2-7; D unresolved. The germline CDR1 and CDR2 sequences are SEHNR and FQNEAQ (reference sequence). The CDR3 consists of 14 residues. The ends were cut back, 6 bases at V and 0 bases at J, with 12 bases in the middle. This CDR3 reads CASSPPRSSYEQYF. The CDR3 bases are TGTGCCAGCAGTCCCCCCCGGAGCTCCTACGAGCAGTACTTC.

This chain connects TRBV4-1 to TRBJ2-1; TRBD2 matches 9 bases. With 4 bases clipped from V and 2 bases from J, the junction kept 6 bases outside the gene matches. This CDR3 region has 16 residues. The germline CDR1 and CDR2 sequences are MGHRA and YSYEKL. CDR3 sequence: CASSRLAVPPYNEQFF. The CDR3, as DNA: TGCGCCAGCAGCCGACTAGCGGTACCTCCCTACAATGAGCAGTTCTTC.

This clone was observed once. This chain connects TRBV11-2 to TRBJ2-7; D unresolved. V gave up 6 bases and J gave up 2 bases, with 11 bases separating them. This CDR3 has 13 amino acids. Germline V gene lookup returns CDR1 SGHAT and CDR2 FQNNGV. CDR3 DNA sequence: TGTGCCAGCAGGTTGAGTAGCACCTACGAGCAGTACTTC. It yields the protein CASRLSSTYEQYF.

V gene TRBV6-1 combines with J gene TRBJ2-7; D is undetermined. Trimming took off 7 bases at V and 3 bases at J, with 13 bases between the two ends. CDR1 and CDR2 from the germline V gene are MNHNS and SASEGT. The CDR3 is 13 residues long. CDR3 sequence: CASTRRGFYEQYF. For the CDR3, the DNA is TGTGCCAGCACCCGACGTGGTTTCTACGAGCAGTACTTC.

This clone has a handful of counts. The chain has TRBV29-1 and TRBJ1-1; weak D call: TRBD1 (5 bases). V lost 7 bases and J 2 bases, leaving 11 bases between the germline ends. Germline loops: CDR1 SQVTM, CDR2 ANQGSEA. This CDR3 contains 12 residues. In nucleotides, the CDR3 is TGCAGCGGGGGGTGGGTTAACACTGAAGCTTTCTTT. It translates to CSGGWVNTEAFF.

The chain recombines TRBV6-6 with TRBJ2-1, with D possibly TRBD1 on 5 matching bases. CDR1 is MNHNY, CDR2 SVGAGI, per germline (reference sequence). There are 13 residues in the CDR3. Trimming left V 6 bases short and J 5 bases short, with 11 bases between. The CDR3 spells CASSPDRHNEQFF. As DNA, the CDR3 is TGTGCCAGCAGCCCCGACAGACACAATGAGCAGTTCTTC.

The chain employs TRBV11-2 and TRBJ2-7; TRBD1 matches at 9 bases. This CDR3 has 15 amino acids. Germline lookup yields CDR1 SGHAT and CDR2 FQNNGV. With V trimmed by 5 bases and J by 5 bases, 10 bases remained unmatched. DNA for the CDR3: TGTGCCAGCAGCCTAGGGACAGGGACCTTCCACGAGCAGTACTTC. This gives the protein CASSLGTGTFHEQYF.

A few counts support this clone. The genes are TRBV10-3 and TRBJ1-1; D ambiguous. The germline gives CDR1 ENHRY, CDR2 SYGVKD. The CDR3 loop spans 12 amino acids. V shed 4 bases and J shed 6 bases, with 9 bases lying between them. The CDR3 region has the DNA TGTGCCATCAGTGGATATCGAGCTGAAGCTTTCTTT. This sequence encodes CAISGYRAEAFF.

This clone was counted once. The J gene is TRBJ2-7, the V gene TRBV28; D perhaps matches TRBD2 (7 bases). The germline gives CDR1 MDHEN, CDR2 SYDVKM. There are 16 residues in the CDR3. Trimming removed 3 bases at V and 3 bases at J, with 18 bases between. CDR3 nucleotides: TGTGCCAGCAGTTTGGGGAGGGGGTCAGGATTCTACGAGCAGTACTTC. Its protein product is CASSLGRGSGFYEQYF.

CDR3 bases: TGTGCCAGCTCACCACCCAGCGGAGGCTCCTACAATGAGCAGTTCTTC. Translating it yields CASSPPSGGSYNEQFF. V gene TRBV18 combines with J gene TRBJ2-1; perhaps TRBD2 as D (5 bases). The V gene's germline CDR1 is KGHSH and CDR2 LQKENI. This CDR3 region has 16 residues. V was cut by 0 bases and J by 0 bases, with 9 bases left in between.

The V call is TRBV5-1, the J call TRBJ2-7, with D unclear. Trimming removed 4 bases from V and 4 bases from J, with 21 bases in between. Germline lookup yields CDR1 SGHRS and CDR2 YFSETQ. The CDR3 totals 16 residues. CDR3 loop: CASSPPPNMGWYEQYF. DNA for the CDR3: TGCGCCAGCAGCCCGCCCCCCAATATGGGTTGGTACGAGCAGTACTTC.

The chain employs TRBV10-3 and TRBJ2-5; TRBD2 matches 16 bases. The ends lost 9 bases at V and 5 bases at J; junction bases unmatched: 3. Germline V gene data show CDR1 as ENHRY and CDR2 as SYGVKD. The CDR3 sequence is 14 residues long. CDR3 in amino acids: CAIGTSGGAETQYF. CDR3 in DNA: TGTGCCATAGGGACTAGCGGGGGGGCGGAGACCCAGTACTTC.

The chain has TRBV23-1 and TRBJ2-1; possibly TRBD1 for D (6 bases). TRBV23-1 is annotated as an ORF whose role is uncertain. The CDR3 contains 13 residues. The ends were cut back, 7 bases at V and 4 bases at J, with 11 bases in the middle. DNA of the CDR3: TGCGCCAGCAAGGGGGTAAGGTACAATGAGCAGTTCTTC. This encodes CASKGVRYNEQFF.

This chain uses TRBV6-1 with TRBJ2-1, with a tentative D call TRBD2 (6 bases). The CDR3 is 13 residues long. Germline loops: CDR1 MNHNS, CDR2 SASEGT. The V end lost 8 bases, the J end lost 3 bases, and 11 bases lay between the germline ends. The CDR3 spells CASRQGLYNEQFF. The CDR3 bases are TGTGCCAGCCGTCAGGGACTCTACAATGAGCAGTTCTTC.

The chain has TRBV18 and TRBJ1-5; possibly TRBD1 for D (6 bases). This CDR3 spans 17 amino acids. Germline V gene lookup returns CDR1 KGHSH and CDR2 LQKENI. Trimming stripped 6 bases from V and 1 base from J, with 19 bases between. CDR3 region: CASSNQPRGLSNQPQHF. As DNA, the CDR3 is TGTGCCAGCTCCAATCAGCCGAGGGGGTTGAGCAATCAGCCCCAGCATTTT.

CDR3 amino acids: CTIRARDTQYF. DNA of the CDR3: TGTACCATCCGGGCCCGCGATACGCAGTATTTT. The chain recombines TRBV27 with TRBJ2-3; D gene uncertain. From germline, CDR1 is MNHEY and CDR2 SMNVEV (reference sequence). The CDR3 has 11 residues.